These T cell receptor beta chains were read from a single sample in a study of identical twins. MiXCR was run by TCRdb on the 5' RACE reads, yielding one entry per CDR3 protein. The sample lists about 700,000 distinct CDR3 sequences, less than 7% seen once, with 1.5% to 2% in the top ten. The sequenced sample consisted of naive T cells sorted from blood. These receptors all stem from a man younger than 35 in good health. Each CDR3 is given with its conserved first and last residue. The D gene is left open where the match is weak. A clone size is listed for some rows: how often the clone was seen (once, few, many), or a class if it is expanded.

v_call,j_call,cdr3_length,clone_size,d_call,cdr3_aa,cdr3_nt
TRBV7-2,TRBJ1-4,16,-,-,CASSSISTQTNEKLFF,TGTGCCAGCAGCTCAATCTCGACACAAACTAATGAAAAACTGTTTTTT
TRBV3-1,TRBJ1-2,14,few,-,CASSQATAGSGYTF,TGTGCCAGCAGCCAAGCGACGGCAGGATCTGGCTACACCTTC
TRBV5-1,TRBJ1-5,15,-,-,CASSFDPYSNQPQHF,TGCGCCAGCAGCTTCGACCCGTATAGCAATCAGCCCCAGCATTTT
TRBV10-3,TRBJ2-5,17,many,TRBD2,CAISESTSFPPQETQYF,TGTGCCATCAGTGAGTCGACTAGCTTCCCCCCGCAAGAGACCCAGTACTTC
TRBV4-3,TRBJ2-7,16,few,TRBD2,CASSQGGGSPFGEQYF,TGCGCCAGCAGCCAAGGCGGCGGGAGCCCGTTCGGCGAGCAGTACTTC
TRBV30,TRBJ2-2,13,-,-,CAWSLANTGELFF,TGTGCCTGGAGTTTAGCGAACACCGGGGAGCTGTTTTTT
TRBV10-3,TRBJ2-2,16,many,TRBD2,CAISEPERENTGELFF,TGTGCCATCAGTGAGCCAGAGCGGGAGAACACCGGGGAGCTGTTTTTT
TRBV4-2,TRBJ2-1,15,-,-,CASSQEDPETDEQFF,TGTGCCAGCAGCCAAGAGGACCCGGAGACGGATGAGCAGTTCTTC
TRBV6-1,TRBJ1-4,17,many,-,CASRSTTGRRSNEKLFF,TGTGCCAGCAGGTCCACTACAGGGAGGCGGTCTAATGAAAAACTGTTTTTT
TRBV5-1,TRBJ2-1,15,many,TRBD2,CASSSVREGYNEQFF,TGCGCCAGCAGCTCTGTCCGGGAGGGGTACAATGAGCAGTTCTTC
TRBV20-1,TRBJ1-5,14,many,-,CSARDRLGYQPQHF,TGCAGTGCTAGAGATCGACTGGGCTATCAGCCCCAGCATTTT
TRBV7-2,TRBJ1-3,13,few,-,CASSSGGRNTIYF,TGTGCCAGCAGCTCGGGAGGCAGGAACACCATATATTTT
TRBV12-3/TRBV12-4,TRBJ2-3,11,many,-,CASSSVDTQYF,TGTGCCAGCTCCTCCGTGGATACGCAGTATTTT
TRBV20-1,TRBJ2-2,16,few,TRBD1,CSAIGAGTGLPGELFF,TGCAGTGCTATAGGGGCCGGGACAGGGTTACCCGGGGAGCTGTTTTTT
TRBV4-2,TRBJ2-1,19,-,TRBD2,CASREGTSGRVSSYNEQFF,TGTGCCAGCAGGGAGGGGACTAGCGGGAGGGTTAGCTCCTACAATGAGCAGTTCTTC
TRBV12-3/TRBV12-4,TRBJ1-5,13,many,-,CASTEQGSQPQHF,TGTGCCAGCACCGAGCAAGGGAGTCAGCCCCAGCATTTT
TRBV11-2,TRBJ2-1,14,-,TRBD1,CASSSGGASYEQFF,TGTGCCAGCAGCTCAGGGGGCGCATCCTATGAGCAGTTCTTC
TRBV24-1,TRBJ2-1,14,few,TRBD2,CATSSSGIAGAVFF,TGTGCCACCAGTTCCTCGGGAATAGCGGGAGCTGTGTTCTTC
TRBV5-1,TRBJ1-6,15,few,-,CASSLRTDYNSPLHF,TGCGCCAGCAGCTTAAGGACAGACTATAATTCACCCCTCCACTTT
TRBV27,TRBJ2-3,14,few,-,CASRTYESTDTQYF,TGTGCCAGCAGGACCTATGAAAGCACAGATACGCAGTATTTT
TRBV6-2/TRBV6-3,TRBJ1-1,14,many,-,CASSYAGTNTEAFF,TGTGCCAGCAGTTACGCGGGGACGAACACTGAAGCTTTCTTT
TRBV12-3/TRBV12-4,TRBJ2-1,18,many,TRBD2,CASSGGLAGINSYNEQFF,TGTGCCAGCAGTGGGGGACTAGCGGGAATAAACTCCTACAATGAGCAGTTCTTC
TRBV11-2,TRBJ2-3,12,-,-,CASSLMASTQYF,TGTGCCAGCAGCTTAATGGCGTCTACGCAGTATTTT
TRBV28,TRBJ2-7,15,many,TRBD1,CASSYGDRDSYEQYF,TGTGCCAGCAGTTACGGGGACAGGGACTCCTACGAGCAGTACTTC
TRBV12-3/TRBV12-4,TRBJ2-5,14,few,-,CASSGGFRAVTQYF,TGTGCCAGCAGTGGGGGTTTTCGGGCCGTGACCCAGTACTTC
TRBV12-3/TRBV12-4,TRBJ1-5,15,-,-,CASKRGAGKGQPQHF,TGTGCCAGCAAACGAGGGGCGGGGAAGGGTCAGCCCCAGCATTTT
TRBV2,TRBJ2-1,14,-,TRBD1,CASSDGTDYNEQFF,TGTGCCAGCAGTGATGGGACAGACTACAATGAGCAGTTCTTC
TRBV20-1,TRBJ2-6,15,many,-,CSARRVSSGANVLTF,TGCAGTGCTAGAAGGGTTAGTTCTGGGGCCAACGTCCTGACTTTC
TRBV6-1,TRBJ2-3,17,many,TRBD1,CASSPNRGRDSTDTQYF,TGTGCCAGCAGTCCGAACAGGGGACGTGATAGCACAGATACGCAGTATTTT
TRBV20-1,TRBJ2-2,14,many,-,CSAAAGPNTGELFF,TGCAGTGCCGCGGCGGGGCCGAACACCGGGGAGCTGTTTTTT
TRBV20-1,TRBJ2-7,14,-,-,CSAPSPGPRHEQYF,TGCAGTGCTCCGAGCCCCGGACCGCGACACGAGCAGTACTTC
TRBV20-1,TRBJ2-1,13,many,-,CSASGQRDNEQFF,TGCAGTGCTAGTGGTCAGCGGGACAATGAGCAGTTCTTC
TRBV7-8,TRBJ2-3,19,many,TRBD2,CASSARTSGSTTVGDTQYF,TGTGCCAGCAGCGCCAGGACTAGCGGGAGCACTACCGTGGGAGATACGCAGTATTTT
TRBV12-3/TRBV12-4,TRBJ2-1,14,-,TRBD1,CASSLRDRVHEQFF,TGTGCCAGCAGTTTACGGGACAGGGTTCATGAGCAGTTCTTC
TRBV12-3/TRBV12-4,TRBJ2-1,13,many,-,CASSLGLSNEQFF,TGTGCCAGCAGCCTGGGACTTTCAAATGAGCAGTTCTTC
TRBV4-3,TRBJ1-1,15,many,TRBD1,CASSQDRQGGTEAFF,TGCGCCAGCAGCCAAGACAGACAGGGGGGCACTGAAGCTTTCTTT
TRBV20-1,TRBJ1-5,17,many,TRBD1,CSARHLRQGASNQPQHF,TGCAGTGCTAGGCACCTCAGACAGGGGGCTAGCAATCAGCCCCAGCATTTT
TRBV27,TRBJ2-3,14,few,-,CASSTQARADTQYF,TGTGCCAGCAGTACACAGGCCCGGGCAGATACGCAGTATTTT
TRBV7-2,TRBJ2-7,14,many,TRBD1,CASSMGQPYYEQYF,TGTGCCAGCAGCATGGGACAGCCTTACTACGAGCAGTACTTC
TRBV7-8,TRBJ2-7,15,many,-,CASSLSYGGGYEQYF,TGTGCCAGCAGCTTATCGTATGGGGGCGGTTACGAGCAGTACTTC
TRBV20-1,TRBJ2-1,11,many,-,CSARDFPEQFF,TGCAGTGCTAGGGACTTCCCTGAGCAGTTCTTC
TRBV20-1,TRBJ2-1,13,many,-,CSAGDFQYNEQFF,TGCAGTGCTGGGGATTTTCAGTACAATGAGCAGTTCTTC
TRBV7-6,TRBJ1-6,15,many,-,CASSSQSGSDSPLHF,TGTGCCAGCAGCTCCCAGTCCGGGTCGGATTCACCCCTCCACTTT
TRBV6-2/TRBV6-3,TRBJ2-7,15,few,TRBD2,CASSTRTSGSYEQYF,TGTGCCAGCAGTACCCGGACTAGCGGGAGCTACGAGCAGTACTTC
TRBV7-9,TRBJ2-3,12,-,-,CASGYRTDTQYF,TGTGCCAGCGGTTACCGCACAGATACGCAGTATTTT
TRBV20-1,TRBJ2-1,15,-,TRBD2,CSARDGDSGKVRQFF,TGCAGTGCTAGAGATGGGGATAGCGGGAAAGTACGACAGTTCTTC
TRBV9,TRBJ1-2,14,-,-,CASSVAAGLNGYTF,TGTGCCAGCAGCGTAGCTGCAGGGTTGAATGGCTACACCTTC
TRBV20-1,TRBJ2-7,15,many,TRBD1,CSASHTGTGSYEQYF,TGCAGTGCTAGCCATACCGGGACAGGGAGCTACGAGCAGTACTTC
TRBV18,TRBJ2-7,15,few,TRBD1,CASSPVGDRYLEQYF,TGTGCCAGCTCACCAGTAGGGGACAGGTACCTCGAGCAGTACTTC
TRBV9,TRBJ2-3,18,few,-,CASSVEASVRLRTDTQYF,TGTGCCAGCAGCGTAGAGGCTAGCGTACGGTTGAGGACAGATACGCAGTATTTT
TRBV6-2/TRBV6-3,TRBJ2-7,17,many,TRBD2,CASIPYRAQAGIYEQYF,TGTGCCAGCATCCCCTATCGGGCTCAAGCGGGGATATACGAGCAGTACTTC
TRBV6-5,TRBJ2-2,16,-,-,CASSSAWRGRTGELFF,TGTGCCAGCAGTTCAGCGTGGAGGGGGCGTACCGGGGAGCTGTTTTTT
TRBV5-1,TRBJ2-4,13,many,TRBD1,CASSLDRGPIQYF,TGCGCCAGCAGCTTGGACAGGGGACCTATTCAGTACTTC
TRBV27,TRBJ2-1,15,many,TRBD2,CASSFIGLAYNEQFF,TGTGCCAGCAGTTTTATCGGACTAGCCTACAATGAGCAGTTCTTC
TRBV12-3/TRBV12-4,TRBJ2-3,16,few,-,CASSLVGVEDTDTQYF,TGTGCCAGCAGTTTAGTCGGGGTAGAGGACACAGATACGCAGTATTTT
TRBV24-1,TRBJ2-3,16,many,-,CATRPTRGPSTDTQYF,TGTGCCACCCGCCCGACGAGAGGGCCCAGCACAGATACGCAGTATTTT
TRBV7-2,TRBJ2-1,15,many,-,CASSPPGVSYNEQFF,TGTGCCAGCAGCCCACCCGGGGTCTCCTACAATGAGCAGTTCTTC
TRBV20-1,TRBJ2-7,13,many,-,CSARVWGSHEQYF,TGCAGTGCTAGAGTTTGGGGGTCCCACGAGCAGTACTTC
TRBV20-1,TRBJ1-4,15,many,TRBD1,CSAPRPATGHEKLFF,TGCAGTGCACCTCGACCGGCGACAGGGCATGAAAAACTGTTTTTT
TRBV9,TRBJ2-5,16,few,TRBD2,CASSVGSGSSMETQYF,TGTGCCAGCAGCGTGGGTAGCGGGAGTAGCATGGAGACCCAGTACTTC